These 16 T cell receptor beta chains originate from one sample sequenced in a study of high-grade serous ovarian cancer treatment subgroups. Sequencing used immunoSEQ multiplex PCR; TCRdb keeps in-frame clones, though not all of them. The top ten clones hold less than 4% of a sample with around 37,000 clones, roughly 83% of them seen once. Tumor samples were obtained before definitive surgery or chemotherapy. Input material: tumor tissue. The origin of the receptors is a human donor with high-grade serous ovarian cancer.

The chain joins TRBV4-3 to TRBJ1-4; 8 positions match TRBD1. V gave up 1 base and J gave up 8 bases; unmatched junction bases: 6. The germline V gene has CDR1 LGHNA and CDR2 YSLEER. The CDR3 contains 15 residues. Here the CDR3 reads CASSQGSGGLEKLFF. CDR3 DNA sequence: TGCGCCAGCAGCCAAGGCTCAGGGGGCTTAGAAAAACTGTTTTTT.

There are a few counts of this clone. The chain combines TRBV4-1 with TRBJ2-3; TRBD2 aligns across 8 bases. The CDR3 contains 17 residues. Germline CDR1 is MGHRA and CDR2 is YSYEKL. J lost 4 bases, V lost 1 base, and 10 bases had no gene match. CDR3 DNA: TGCGCCAGCAGCCAAGTCTGGGTAGCGGGATCGGCAGATACGCAGTATTTT. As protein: CASSQVWVAGSADTQYF.

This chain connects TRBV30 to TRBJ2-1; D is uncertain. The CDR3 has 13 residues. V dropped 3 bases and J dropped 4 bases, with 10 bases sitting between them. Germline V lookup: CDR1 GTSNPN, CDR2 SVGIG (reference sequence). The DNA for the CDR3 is TGTGCCTGGAGAAAAGTTACTTACAATGAGCAGTTCTTC. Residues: CAWRKVTYNEQFF.

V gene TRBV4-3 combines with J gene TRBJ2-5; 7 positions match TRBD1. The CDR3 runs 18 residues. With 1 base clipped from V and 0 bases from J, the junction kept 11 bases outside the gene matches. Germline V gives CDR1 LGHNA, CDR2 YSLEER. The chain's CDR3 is CASSQARQGPCNQETQYF. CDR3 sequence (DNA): TGCGCCAGCAGCCAAGCCAGACAGGGCCCCTGTAACCAAGAGACCCAGTACTTC.

The CDR3 protein is CATSREGHRGVASKNIQYF. Here the CDR3 DNA reads TGTGCCACCAGCAGAGAAGGCCACCGGGGGGTCGCGTCCAAAAACATTCAGTACTTC. This rearrangement joins TRBV15 to TRBJ2-4; the match to TRBD2 covers 7 bases. Germline V gene sequence: CDR1 LNHNV, CDR2 YYDKDF (reference sequence). The V segment lost 0 bases and the J segment 2 bases; nucleotides outside the gene matches: 13. CDR3 length: 19 residues.

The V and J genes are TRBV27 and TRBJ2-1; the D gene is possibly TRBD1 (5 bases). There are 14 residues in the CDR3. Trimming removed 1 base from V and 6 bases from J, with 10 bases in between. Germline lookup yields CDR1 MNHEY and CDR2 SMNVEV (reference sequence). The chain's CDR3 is CASSLLSQGNEQFF. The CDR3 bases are TGTGCCAGCAGTTTATTAAGCCAGGGCAATGAGCAGTTCTTC.

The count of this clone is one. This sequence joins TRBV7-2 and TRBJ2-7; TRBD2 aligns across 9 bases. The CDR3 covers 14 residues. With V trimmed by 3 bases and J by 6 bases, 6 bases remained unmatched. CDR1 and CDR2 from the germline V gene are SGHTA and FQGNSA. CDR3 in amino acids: CASSLGGGGSEQYF. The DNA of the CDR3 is TGTGCCAGCAGCTTGGGCGGGGGGGGATCCGAGCAGTACTTC.

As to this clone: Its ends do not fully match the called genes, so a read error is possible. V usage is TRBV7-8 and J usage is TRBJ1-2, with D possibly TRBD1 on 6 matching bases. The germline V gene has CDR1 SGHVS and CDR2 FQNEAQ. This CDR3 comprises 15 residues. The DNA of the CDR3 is TGTGCCAGCACCTTACGGGGGGGCGCCTTCTATGGCTACACCTTC. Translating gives CASTLRGGAFYGYTF. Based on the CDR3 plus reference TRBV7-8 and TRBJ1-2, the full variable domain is GAGVSQSPRYKVAKRGQDVALRCDPISGHVSLFWYQQALGQGPEFLTYFQNEAQLDKSGLPSDRFFAERPEGSVSTLKIQRTQQEDSAVYLCASTLRGGAFYGYTFGSGTRLTVV.

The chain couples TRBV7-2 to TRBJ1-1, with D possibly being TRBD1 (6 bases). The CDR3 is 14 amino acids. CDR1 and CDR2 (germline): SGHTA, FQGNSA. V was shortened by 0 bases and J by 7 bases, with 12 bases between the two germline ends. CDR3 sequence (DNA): TGTGCCAGCAGCTTAGCGGGGGCCAGGGTTGAAGCTTTCTTT. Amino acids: CASSLAGARVEAFF.

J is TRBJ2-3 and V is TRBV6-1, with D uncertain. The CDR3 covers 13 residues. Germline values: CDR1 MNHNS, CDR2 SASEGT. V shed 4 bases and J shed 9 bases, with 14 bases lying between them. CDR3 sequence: CASSAGTPRTQYF. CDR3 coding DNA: TGTGCCAGCAGTGCAGGAACCCCTCGGACGCAGTATTTT.

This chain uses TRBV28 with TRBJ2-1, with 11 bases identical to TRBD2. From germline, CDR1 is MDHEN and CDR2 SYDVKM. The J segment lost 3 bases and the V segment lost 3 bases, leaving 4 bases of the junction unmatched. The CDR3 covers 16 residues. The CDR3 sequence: CASSFPGTSGYNEQFF. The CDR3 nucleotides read TGTGCCAGCAGTTTTCCCGGGACTAGCGGCTACAATGAGCAGTTCTTC.

CDR3 protein: CASSFPAGGSTDTQYF. The CDR3 bases are TGTGCCAGCAGCTTCCCCGCGGGAGGAAGCACAGATACGCAGTATTTT. This chain joins TRBV11-2 and TRBJ2-3, with 8 bases that match TRBD2. Trimming at V came to 3 bases and at J to 0 bases, leaving 5 bases not matched to a gene. Per germline, CDR1 SGHAT and CDR2 FQNNGV. This CDR3 comprises 16 residues.

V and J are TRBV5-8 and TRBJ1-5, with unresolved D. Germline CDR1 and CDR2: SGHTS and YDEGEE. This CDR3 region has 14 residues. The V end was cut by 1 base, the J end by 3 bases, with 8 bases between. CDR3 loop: CASSLYSDNQPQHF. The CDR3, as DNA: TGTGCCAGCAGCTTGTATTCGGACAATCAGCCCCAGCATTTT.

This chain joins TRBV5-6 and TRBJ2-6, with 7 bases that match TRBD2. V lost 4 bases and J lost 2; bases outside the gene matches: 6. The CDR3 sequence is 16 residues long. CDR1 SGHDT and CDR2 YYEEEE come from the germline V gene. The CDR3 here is CASSGRVAAGANVLTF. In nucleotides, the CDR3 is TGTGCCAGCAGCGGGAGGGTAGCGGCTGGGGCCAACGTCCTGACTTTC.

Here the CDR3 reads CASSGGSYEQYF. CDR3 sequence (DNA): TGTGCCAGCAGTGGGGGGTCATACGAGCAGTACTTC. This chain connects TRBV2 to TRBJ2-7; D tentatively fits TRBD1 or TRBD2 (5 bases each). Trimming removed 4 bases from V and 4 bases from J, with 8 bases in between. CDR1 and CDR2 from the germline V gene are SNHLY and FYNNEI. This CDR3 is built from 12 residues. The whole variable domain, filled in from reference TRBV2 and TRBJ2-7, reads EPEVTQTPSHQVTQMGQEVILRCVPISNHLYFYWYRQILGQKVEFLVSFYNNEISEKSEIFDDQFSVERPDGSNFTLKIRSTKLEDSAMYFCASSGGSYEQYFGPGTRLTVT.

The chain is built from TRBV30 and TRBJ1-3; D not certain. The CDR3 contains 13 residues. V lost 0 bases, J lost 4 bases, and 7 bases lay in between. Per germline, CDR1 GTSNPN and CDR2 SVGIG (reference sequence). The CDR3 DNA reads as TGTGCCTGGAGTGTAAATCCCGGAAACACCATATATTTT. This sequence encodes CAWSVNPGNTIYF.